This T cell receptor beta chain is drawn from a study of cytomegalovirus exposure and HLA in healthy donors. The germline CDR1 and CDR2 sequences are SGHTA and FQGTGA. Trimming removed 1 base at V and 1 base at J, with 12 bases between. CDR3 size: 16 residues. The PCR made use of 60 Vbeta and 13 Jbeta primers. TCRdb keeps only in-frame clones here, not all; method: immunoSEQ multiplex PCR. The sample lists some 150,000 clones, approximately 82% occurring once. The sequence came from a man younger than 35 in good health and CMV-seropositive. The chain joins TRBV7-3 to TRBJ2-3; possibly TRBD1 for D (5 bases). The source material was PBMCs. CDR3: CASSLIEQTGTDTQYF. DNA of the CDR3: TGTGCCAGCAGCTTAATAGAACAGACAGGCACAGATACGCAGTATTTT.